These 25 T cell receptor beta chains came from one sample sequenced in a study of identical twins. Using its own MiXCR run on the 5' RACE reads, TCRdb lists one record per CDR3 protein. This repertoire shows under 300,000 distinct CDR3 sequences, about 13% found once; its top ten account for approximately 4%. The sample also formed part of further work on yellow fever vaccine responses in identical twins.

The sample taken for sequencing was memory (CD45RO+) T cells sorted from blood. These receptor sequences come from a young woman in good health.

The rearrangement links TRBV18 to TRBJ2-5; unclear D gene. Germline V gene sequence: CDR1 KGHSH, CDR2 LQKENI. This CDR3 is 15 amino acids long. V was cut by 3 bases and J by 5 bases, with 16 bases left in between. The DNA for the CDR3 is TGTGCCAGCTCACCTGAAGCGATGGCGGCCGAGACCCAGTACTTC. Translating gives CASSPEAMAAETQYF.

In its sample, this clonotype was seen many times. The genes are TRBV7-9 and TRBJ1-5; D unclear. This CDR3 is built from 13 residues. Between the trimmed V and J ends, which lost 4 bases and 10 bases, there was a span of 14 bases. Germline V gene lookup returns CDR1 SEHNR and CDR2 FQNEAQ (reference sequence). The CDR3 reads CASSSTPPGPQHF. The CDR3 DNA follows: TGTGCCAGCAGCTCAACCCCCCCTGGTCCCCAGCATTTT.

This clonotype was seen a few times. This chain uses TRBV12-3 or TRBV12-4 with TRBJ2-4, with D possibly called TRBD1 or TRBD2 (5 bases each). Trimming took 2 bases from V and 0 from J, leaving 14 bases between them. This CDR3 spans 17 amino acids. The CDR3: CASSLRVGTLAKNIQYF. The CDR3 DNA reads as TGTGCCAGCAGTTTAAGAGTCGGGACCCTAGCCAAAAACATTCAGTACTTC.

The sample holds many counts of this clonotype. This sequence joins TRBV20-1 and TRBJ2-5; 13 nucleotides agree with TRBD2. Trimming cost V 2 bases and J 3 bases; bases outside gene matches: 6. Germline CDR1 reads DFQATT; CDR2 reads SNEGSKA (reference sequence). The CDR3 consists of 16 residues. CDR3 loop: CSARILAGGSKETQYF. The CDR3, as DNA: TGCAGTGCTAGAATACTAGCGGGAGGGAGCAAAGAGACCCAGTACTTC.

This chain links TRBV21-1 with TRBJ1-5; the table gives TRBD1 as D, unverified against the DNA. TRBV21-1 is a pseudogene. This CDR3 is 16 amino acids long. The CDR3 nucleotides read TGTGCCAGCAGGATCGACAGGGAATGGAGTAGGGAGCCCCAGCATTTT. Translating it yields CASRIDREWSREPQHF.

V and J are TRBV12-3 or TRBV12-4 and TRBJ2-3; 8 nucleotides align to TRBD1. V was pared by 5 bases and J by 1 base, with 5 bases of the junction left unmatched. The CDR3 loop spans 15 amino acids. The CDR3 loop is CASSRQGLGTDTQYF. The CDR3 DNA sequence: TGTGCCAGCAGTCGACAGGGGCTGGGCACAGATACGCAGTATTTT.

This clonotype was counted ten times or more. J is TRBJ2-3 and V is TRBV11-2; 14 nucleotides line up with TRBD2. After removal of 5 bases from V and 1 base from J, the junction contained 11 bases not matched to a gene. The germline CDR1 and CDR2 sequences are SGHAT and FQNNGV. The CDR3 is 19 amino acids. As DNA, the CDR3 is TGTGCCAGCAGCAAGGGGCCGGGACTAGCGGGGGCCCGCACAGATACGCAGTATTTT. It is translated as CASSKGPGLAGARTDTQYF.

The CDR3 here is CSARVPGINTEAFF. The CDR3 nucleotides are TGCAGTGCTAGAGTTCCGGGGATAAACACTGAAGCTTTCTTT. J is TRBJ1-1 and V is TRBV20-1; the D is unclear. CDR1 and CDR2 (germline): DFQATT, SNEGSKA (reference sequence). Trimming shortened V by 1 base and J by 2 bases, and 11 bases separated the two germline ends. The CDR3 length is 14 residues.

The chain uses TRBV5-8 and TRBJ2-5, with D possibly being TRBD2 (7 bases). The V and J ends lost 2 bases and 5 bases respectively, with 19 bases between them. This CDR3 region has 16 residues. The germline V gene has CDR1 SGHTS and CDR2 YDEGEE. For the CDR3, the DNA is TGTGCCAGCAGCTTCCCGAAGGGGGGGGCGGCGGAGACCCAGTACTTC. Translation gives CASSFPKGGAAETQYF.

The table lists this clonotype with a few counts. This CDR3 is CASSRGPFLDEQFF. The CDR3 DNA follows: TGCGCCAGCAGCCGCGGACCTTTCCTGGATGAGCAGTTCTTC. This rearrangement joins TRBV4-1 to TRBJ2-1; D is uncertain. Germline V CDR1 and CDR2: MGHRA, YSYEKL. V was cut by 4 bases and J by 8 bases, with 15 bases left in between. The CDR3 loop spans 14 amino acids.

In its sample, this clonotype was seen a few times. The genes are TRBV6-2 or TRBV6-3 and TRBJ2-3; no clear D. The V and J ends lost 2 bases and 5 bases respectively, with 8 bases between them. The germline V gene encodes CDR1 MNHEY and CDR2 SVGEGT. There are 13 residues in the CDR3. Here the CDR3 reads CASSYEVEDTQYF. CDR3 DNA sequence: TGTGCCAGCAGTTACGAAGTAGAAGATACGCAGTATTTT.

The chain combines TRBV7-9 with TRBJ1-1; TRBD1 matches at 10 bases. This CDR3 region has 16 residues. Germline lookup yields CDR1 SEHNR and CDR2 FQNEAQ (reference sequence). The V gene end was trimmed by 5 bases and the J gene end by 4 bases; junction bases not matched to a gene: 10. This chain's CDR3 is CASSDRRQGAITEAFF. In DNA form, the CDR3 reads TGTGCCAGCAGCGACCGAAGACAGGGGGCTATCACTGAAGCTTTCTTT.

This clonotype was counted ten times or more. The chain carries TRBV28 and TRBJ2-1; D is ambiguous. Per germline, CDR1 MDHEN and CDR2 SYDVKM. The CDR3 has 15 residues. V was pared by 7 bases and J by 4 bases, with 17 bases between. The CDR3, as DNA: TGTGCCAGCACCCCGGACGGGCCCGGTTACAATGAGCAGTTCTTC. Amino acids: CASTPDGPGYNEQFF.

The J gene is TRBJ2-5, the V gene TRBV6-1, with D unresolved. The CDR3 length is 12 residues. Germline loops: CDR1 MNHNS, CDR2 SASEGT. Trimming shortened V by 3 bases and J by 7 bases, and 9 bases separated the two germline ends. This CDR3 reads CASSESARTQYF. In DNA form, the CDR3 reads TGTGCCAGCAGTGAGTCCGCCAGGACCCAGTACTTC.

The CDR3 nucleotides read TGTGCCAGCGGAGGAGCAGATACGCAGTATTTT. Protein: CASGGADTQYF. The chain has TRBV7-9 and TRBJ2-3, with a possible D match to TRBD2 (5 bases). V lost 8 bases, J lost 4 bases, and 7 bases lay in between. CDR1 SEHNR and CDR2 FQNEAQ come from the germline V gene (reference sequence). The CDR3 covers 11 residues.

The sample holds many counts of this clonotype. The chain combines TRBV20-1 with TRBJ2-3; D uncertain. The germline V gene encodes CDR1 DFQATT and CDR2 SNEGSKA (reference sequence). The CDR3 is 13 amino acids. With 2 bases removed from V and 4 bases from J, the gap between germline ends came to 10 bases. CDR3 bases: TGCAGTGCTAGAAGTGGAAACGCAGATACGCAGTATTTT. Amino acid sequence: CSARSGNADTQYF.

The DNA of the CDR3 is TGTGCCAGCAGTTACCCTTTGGGTGAGCAGTTCTTC. It specifies CASSYPLGEQFF. The V call is TRBV6-6, the J call TRBJ2-1; D gene unclear. Germline V CDR1 and CDR2: MNHNY, SVGAGI (reference sequence). The length of the CDR3 is 12 residues. V was trimmed by 2 bases and J by 9 bases, leaving 8 bases between them.

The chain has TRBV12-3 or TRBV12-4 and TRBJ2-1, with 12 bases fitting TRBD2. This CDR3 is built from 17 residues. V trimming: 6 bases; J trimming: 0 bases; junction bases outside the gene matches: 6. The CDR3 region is CASSRGLAGSSYNEQFF. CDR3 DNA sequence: TGTGCCAGCAGCCGCGGACTAGCGGGGAGCTCCTACAATGAGCAGTTCTTC.

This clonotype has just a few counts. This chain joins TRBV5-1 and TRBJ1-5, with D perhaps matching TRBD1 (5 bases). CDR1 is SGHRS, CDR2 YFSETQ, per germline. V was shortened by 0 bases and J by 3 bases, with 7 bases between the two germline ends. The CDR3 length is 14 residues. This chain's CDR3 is CASSLEGNNQPQHF. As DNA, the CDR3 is TGCGCCAGCAGCTTGGAGGGGAACAATCAGCCCCAGCATTTT.

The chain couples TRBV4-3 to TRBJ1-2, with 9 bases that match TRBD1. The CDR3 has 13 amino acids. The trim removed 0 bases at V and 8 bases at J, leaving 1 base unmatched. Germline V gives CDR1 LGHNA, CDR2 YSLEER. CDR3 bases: TGCGCCAGCAGCCAAGAGACAGGGGGAGGCTACACCTTC. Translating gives CASSQETGGGYTF.

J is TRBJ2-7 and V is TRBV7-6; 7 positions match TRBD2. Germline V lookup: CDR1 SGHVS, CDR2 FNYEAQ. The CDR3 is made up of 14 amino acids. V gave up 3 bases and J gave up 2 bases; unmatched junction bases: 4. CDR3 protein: CASSFGEGTYEQYF. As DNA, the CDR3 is TGTGCCAGCAGCTTTGGGGAGGGAACCTACGAGCAGTACTTC.

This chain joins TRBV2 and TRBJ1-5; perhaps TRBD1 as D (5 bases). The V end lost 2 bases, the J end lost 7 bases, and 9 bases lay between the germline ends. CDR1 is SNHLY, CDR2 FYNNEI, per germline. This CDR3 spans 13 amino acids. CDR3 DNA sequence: TGTGCCAGCAGTGAACAGGGACGACAGCCCCAGCATTTT. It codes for CASSEQGRQPQHF.

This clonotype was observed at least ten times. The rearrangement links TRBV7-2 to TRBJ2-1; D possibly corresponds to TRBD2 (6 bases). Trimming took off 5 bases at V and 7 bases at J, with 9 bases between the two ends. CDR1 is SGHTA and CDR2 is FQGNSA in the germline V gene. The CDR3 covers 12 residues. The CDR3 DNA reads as TGTGCCAGCAGCACGGGACTTAATGAGCAGTTCTTC. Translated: CASSTGLNEQFF.

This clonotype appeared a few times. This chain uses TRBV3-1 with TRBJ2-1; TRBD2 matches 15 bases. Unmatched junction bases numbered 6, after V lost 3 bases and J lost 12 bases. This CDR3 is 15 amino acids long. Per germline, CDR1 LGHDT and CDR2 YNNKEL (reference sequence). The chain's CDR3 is CASSQGLAGGQVQFF. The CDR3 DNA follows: TGTGCCAGCAGCCAGGGACTAGCGGGAGGTCAAGTGCAGTTCTTC.

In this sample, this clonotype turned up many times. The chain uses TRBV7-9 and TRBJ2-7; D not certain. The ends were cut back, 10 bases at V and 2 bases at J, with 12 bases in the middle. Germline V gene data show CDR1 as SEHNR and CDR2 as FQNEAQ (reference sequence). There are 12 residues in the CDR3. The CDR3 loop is CATGRLAYEQYF. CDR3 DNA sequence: TGTGCCACCGGACGGCTAGCCTACGAGCAGTACTTC.